This T cell receptor (beta chain) came from a study of cytomegalovirus exposure and HLA in healthy donors (dated by TCRdb to 2017 to 2019). Background on the whole study: According to an earlier analysis of 587 of the donors, 150 million to 200 million T cells yielded over 90 million unique TCR beta sequences and about 280 Gb of sequence data. An early release that covered about 600 HLA-typed donors contained about 300 gigabases of sequencing data and about 93 million unique TCR sequences. Of the 300 to 500 genotyped donors, roughly 80% were placed in the genetic ancestry cluster associated with self-reported Caucasian donors. The aim of the study was to test whether cataloging public T cell receptors could identify signatures of past pathogen exposure. The study used immunosequencing to profile the T cell repertoires of several hundred subjects and linked those repertoires to cytomegalovirus serostatus. In addition to the first cohort of hundreds of subjects, a separate validation cohort of 130 or so different subjects was used. To predict cytomegalovirus infection status, the study brought together high-throughput TCR immunosequencing, statistical association of individual TCRs with disease status, and machine learning. A later analysis re-analyzed previously published TCR beta repertoires from approximately 670 donors and added high-resolution HLA genotyping to study TCR occurrence patterns. Rather than using new phenotypic data, the later analysis identified candidate immune exposures from TCR beta sequences and from how often those sequences occurred across donors. An earlier analysis of more than 450 of the donors used high-throughput TCR beta sequencing to judge whether each TCR beta V gene segment behaved as functional or pseudogenic. Donor age, sex, ethnicity and CMV serostatus were compiled together with the repertoire data. Genome-wide SNP genotypes for about 65% of the roughly 670 donors were used in a later genetic analysis, which treated that subset as a discovery cohort. Every discovery cohort repertoire had been produced on one sequencing platform. HLA typing included class I and class II loci at four-digit resolution. The number of typed donors differed by locus: about 620-640 for A, B, C, DRB1 and DQB1; approximately 520 for DQA1; 606 for DPA1; and around 470 for DPB1. Four or five DR-DQ haplotypes were handled as single units for association and clustering because linkage in the cohort was strong. Among about 390 genotyped donors of the cohort, an average of roughly 240,000 unique TCR beta nucleotide sequences were sequenced per donor, 15% to 20% of them non-productive. General conclusions and limits of the study: Compared with the approximately 700-donor mean, donors in an Asian-associated ancestry cluster had fewer N-insertions in productive TCRs, according to a later genetic analysis. Most CMV-associated TCR beta chains appeared to be HLA-restricted in a later analysis, and the HLA associations seemed to be driven largely by CMV exposure. The authors suggested that the approach could potentially be extended to other disease states and immunological phenotypes. A later analysis reported that several top co-occurrence clusters appeared linked to parvovirus B19, influenza, CMV and Epstein-Barr virus. Linkage disequilibrium might explain the correlated functional status among segregating V segments, but an unknown experimental factor could not be excluded. In a later analysis, HLA-associated TCR beta chains were found to be more clonally expanded and to have lower generation probabilities than equally common non-associated chains. Assigning TCR associations to individual alleles was difficult when HLA alleles, especially DR and DQ, strongly co-occurred. Most TCR sequences were seen in very few donors, while some public TCRs were found in many individuals. Because HLA typing was unavailable for some donors at each locus, only the typed subset was used in association tests. In this cohort, only TCR beta chains were sequenced, and detectable features were limited by the absence of alpha or paired-chain data. The classifier was reported to diagnose cytomegalovirus status with high specificity and sensitivity in both the original cohort and the validation cohort. Three of the identified cytomegalovirus-associated TCR beta chains were confirmed in vitro to be specific for cytomegalovirus antigens. According to a later analysis, TCR association rates differed among HLA loci, with DRB1 alleles showing the most associated TCRs and HLA-C alleles showing the fewest. Immune exposure information for the cohort was limited to CMV serostatus. In the study, around 150 TCR beta chains were listed as associated with cytomegalovirus. A further reported finding was that TCR beta sequences accurately predicted the HLA-A and HLA-B alleles for most subjects in the first cohort. Specific HLA alleles were associated with over 15,000 TCR beta sequences at a false discovery rate of 0.05 in a later analysis. V-gene and J-gene trimming of TCR beta chains was associated with a missense DCLRE1C variant in a later genetic analysis, and the association was replicated in an independent cohort. Because counts were too low, roughly 17 rarely observed V segments, including chromosome 9 orphons, were left out of the earlier analysis of 500 to 750 of the donors. Sequencing depth was assumed to be roughly uniform across donors in the presence/absence analyses, though that assumption may not hold. Broadly in line with IMGT annotations, most TCR beta V segments showed up in productive rearrangements about 87% or about 30% of the time in an earlier analysis of approximately 640 of the donors. The sequencing pipeline was judged likely to have produced a cluster of highly shared sequence variants as a technical artifact.

The cohort was made up of under 800 healthy bone marrow donors. At the time of sampling, every cohort member was nominally healthy, though immune exposures that went unrecorded were likely present. The donor tested CMV seronegative, placing the donor among the approximately 400 seronegative members of the cohort. A peripheral blood sample was collected from each donor, and TCR beta sequencing was performed on peripheral blood mononuclear cells. Genomic DNA extraction from the blood cell samples was performed with the Qiagen DNeasy Blood Extraction Kit. Of note for this clone: Its antigen target is currently unknown. Qualities for individual bases were not recorded, and no much larger clone is one base off.

Receptors were amplified or captured by the immunoSEQ multiplex PCR assay. For the multiplex PCR, a mixture combining 60 forward primers for TCR Vbeta segments and 13 reverse primers for TCR Jbeta segments was used. Amplification of the CDR3 region of rearranged TCR beta genes was performed with a multiplex PCR assay on genomic DNA. On the Illumina HiSeq System, the amplified TCR beta libraries were sequenced as 87-base-pair reads. Processing in the source paper ran as follows. A later analysis tallied tens of millions of unique TCR beta chains across the approximately 670 repertoires, and about 10 million of those chains were shared by two or more donors. A nearest-neighbor algorithm error-corrected the raw reads and collapsed the reads into unique sequences, merging closely related sequences to remove PCR and sequencing errors. V, D and J gene segments were assigned by aligning CDR3 sequences to IMGT reference sequences. Each retained sequence needed at least a six-nucleotide match to both a V gene segment and a J gene segment. A rearrangement counted as productive if the CDR3 had no stop codons and remained in frame with V and J, and every other rearrangement counted as non-productive. CDR3 was defined by IMGT convention, running from the second conserved V-encoded cysteine to the conserved J-encoded phenylalanine. The earlier analysis of some 600 of the donors excluded sequences that lacked an unambiguous match to a single V gene segment. An earlier analysis of 550 to 650 of the donors classified V segments as functional when productive rearrangements were above 56.7% and as segregating when the standard deviation between donors was above 5%. To diagnose cytomegalovirus status from the catalog of TCR beta chain sequences, a statistical classification framework was built. A later analysis assigned V and J genes by comparing TCR nucleotide sequences with IMGT/GENE-DB human TR gene sequences. A later analysis assigned CDR3 sequences and most-parsimonious VDJ recombination scenarios with the TCRdist pipeline. A later analysis defined each TCR beta chain by its CDR3 amino acid sequence plus V-gene family, and excluded reads lacking a unique V-gene family. To address suspected cross-contamination and a sequencing artifact, a later analysis removed under 600 highly shared, low-generation-probability nucleotide sequences. In a later analysis, a clonal expansion index was calculated for each public chain from normalized within-repertoire ranks of inferred template counts. In a later analysis, generation probabilities were computed with a VDJ recombination model fitted to out-of-frame rearrangements, and the resulting probabilities were checked against IGoR. In a later analysis, TCR-TCR, TCR-HLA and TCR-CMV co-occurrence was scored with hypergeometric tests, and a repertoire-size bias correction was applied to TCR pairs. False discovery rates were estimated in a later analysis by permuting HLA or CMV assignments 20 times. In a later analysis, co-occurring TCRs were grouped using DBSCAN, with TCRdist sequence similarity added in when clustering inside HLA-allele-positive subsets. For co-occurrence clustering, repertoires with fewer than 30,000 or more than 120,000 public chains were excluded, along with about five repertoires with anomalous nucleotide sharing. Entries here come from immuneACCESS through TCRdb and include only in-frame sequences with V and J called. Some clones fail to appear in such tables; in the studies checked, an unresolved V gene covers under half of the shortfall, and the cause of the remainder is unknown. The D gene and trimming were derived from the DNA, and the V and J assignments and clone size from that table. The table for this sample lists about 36,000 clones; almost 70% of them were counted only once. The biggest ten clones account for approximately 7% of the sample.

The sample taken for sequencing was PBMCs. The clonotype comes from a man younger than 40 in good health and CMV-seronegative.

The sequenced DNA is TGTGCCAGCAGTGAACGACAGGGATATGGCTACACCTTC. It translates as CASSERQGYGYTF. The rearrangement combines TRBV25-1 with TRBJ1-2; 7 central bases correspond to TRBD1. V is trimmed back by 2 bases and J by 5 bases, and the junction contains 2 bases that no gene match accounts for. Per the germline V gene, MGHDK is the CDR1 and SYGVNS is the CDR2. From the cysteine up to the phenylalanine, the CDR3 has a length of 13 residues. Only CDR3 DNA remains: 39 bases, in frame from the first base.